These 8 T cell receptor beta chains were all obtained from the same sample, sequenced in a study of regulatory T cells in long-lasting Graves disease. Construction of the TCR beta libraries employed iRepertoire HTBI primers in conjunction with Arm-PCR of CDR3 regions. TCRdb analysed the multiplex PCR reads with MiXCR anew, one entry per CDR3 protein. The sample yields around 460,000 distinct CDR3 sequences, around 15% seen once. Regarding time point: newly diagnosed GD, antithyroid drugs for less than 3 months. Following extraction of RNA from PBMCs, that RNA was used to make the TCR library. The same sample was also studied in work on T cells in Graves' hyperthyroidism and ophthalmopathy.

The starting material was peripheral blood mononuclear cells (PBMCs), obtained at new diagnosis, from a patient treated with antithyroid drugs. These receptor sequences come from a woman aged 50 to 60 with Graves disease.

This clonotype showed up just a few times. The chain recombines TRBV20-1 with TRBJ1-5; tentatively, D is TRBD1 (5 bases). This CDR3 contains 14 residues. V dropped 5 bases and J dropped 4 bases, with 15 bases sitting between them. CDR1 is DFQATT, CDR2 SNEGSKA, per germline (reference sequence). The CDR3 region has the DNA TGCAGTGCTGGGGTGGGGGGTTGGAATCAGCCCCAGCATTTT. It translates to CSAGVGGWNQPQHF.

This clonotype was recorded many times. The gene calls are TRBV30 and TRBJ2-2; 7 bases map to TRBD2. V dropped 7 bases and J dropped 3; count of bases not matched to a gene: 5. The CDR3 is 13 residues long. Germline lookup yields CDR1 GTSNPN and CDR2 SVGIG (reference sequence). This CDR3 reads CALREWDTGELFF. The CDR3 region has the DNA TGTGCCTTGCGGGAGTGGGACACCGGGGAGCTGTTTTTT.

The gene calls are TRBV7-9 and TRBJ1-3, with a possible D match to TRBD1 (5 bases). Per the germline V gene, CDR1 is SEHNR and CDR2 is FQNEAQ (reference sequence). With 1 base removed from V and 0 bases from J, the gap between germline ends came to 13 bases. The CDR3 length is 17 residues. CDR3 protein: CASSLGSGAFSGNTIYF. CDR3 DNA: TGTGCCAGCAGCTTAGGGAGTGGGGCCTTCTCTGGAAACACCATATATTTT.

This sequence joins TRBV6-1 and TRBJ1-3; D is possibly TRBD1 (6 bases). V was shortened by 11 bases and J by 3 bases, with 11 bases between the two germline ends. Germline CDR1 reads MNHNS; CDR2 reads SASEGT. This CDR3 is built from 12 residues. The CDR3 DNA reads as TGTGCCGGGGGACAACGTGGAAACACCATATATTTT. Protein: CAGGQRGNTIYF.

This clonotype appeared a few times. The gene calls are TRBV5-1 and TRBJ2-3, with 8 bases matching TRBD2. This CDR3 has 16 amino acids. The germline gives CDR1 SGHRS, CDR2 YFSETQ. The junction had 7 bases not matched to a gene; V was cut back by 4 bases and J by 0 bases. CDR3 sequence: CASSPGIAGSTDTQYF. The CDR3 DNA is TGCGCCAGCAGCCCGGGGATAGCGGGAAGCACAGATACGCAGTATTTT.

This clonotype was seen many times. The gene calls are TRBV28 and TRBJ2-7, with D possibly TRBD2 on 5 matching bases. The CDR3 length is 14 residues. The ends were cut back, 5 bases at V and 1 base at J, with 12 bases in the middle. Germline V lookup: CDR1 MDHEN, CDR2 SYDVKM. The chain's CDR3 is CASSPLRESYEQYF. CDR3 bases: TGTGCCAGCAGTCCCTTGAGGGAGTCCTACGAGCAGTACTTC.

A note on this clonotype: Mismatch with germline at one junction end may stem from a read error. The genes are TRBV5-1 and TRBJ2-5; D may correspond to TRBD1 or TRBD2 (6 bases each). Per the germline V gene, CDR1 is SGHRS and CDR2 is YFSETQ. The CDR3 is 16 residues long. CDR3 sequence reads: CASSLAAGARRETQNF. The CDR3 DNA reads TGCGCCAGCAGCTTGGCGGCAGGGGCCCGACGGGAGACCCAGAACTTC.

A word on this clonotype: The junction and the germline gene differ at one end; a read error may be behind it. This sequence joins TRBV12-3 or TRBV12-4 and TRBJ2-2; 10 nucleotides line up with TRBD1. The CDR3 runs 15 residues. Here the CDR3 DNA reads TGTGCCAGCAGTTTGGGGACAGGGGAGACCGGGGAGCTGCTTTTT. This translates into CASSLGTGETGELLF.